This T cell receptor (beta chain) is drawn from a study of T cell responses to AZD1222 COVID-19 vaccine. Across the whole study: Analyses pooled second doses at about 4 or about 12 weeks. Findings of the study overall: The study sampled repertoires only after the peak T cell response.

Per the germline V gene, CDR1 is MNHEY and CDR2 is SVGAGI. The CDR3 loop spans 13 amino acids. V was cut by 2 bases and J by 6 bases, with 8 bases left in between. This table comes from immunoSEQ multiplex PCR, and its TCRdb copy is limited to in-frame clones, with some not included. The table includes about 130,000 clones, approximately 87% detected once. Note on this clone: Antigen: not known.

This chain connects TRBV6-5 to TRBJ1-5, with D uncertain. Here the sequenced sample was peripheral blood, taken on day 0 of AZD1222 vaccination. This clonotype was sampled from an adult in good health. CDR3 sequence (DNA): TGTGCCAGCAGTTACGGACGTCCTCAGCCCCAGCATTTT. This gives the protein CASSYGRPQPQHF.